This T cell receptor beta chain was obtained from a study of T cells expressing NK-cell markers. The wider study: Obtained from sorted CD3+CD56+NKG2C+, CD3+CD56+NKG2C- and CD3+CD56-NKG2C+ T cells were the TCR beta repertoires. Study-level findings and limits: Researchers report these clonotypes also headed the CD3+CD56-NKG2C+ fraction in a handful of donors. A range of about 1.0-7.5% of CD8+ T cells consisted of dominant NKG2C+ clonotypes in about six donors.

There are 15 residues in the CDR3. Germline V gene data show CDR1 as SNHLY and CDR2 as FYNNEI. TCRdb derives one entry per CDR3 protein from the 5' RACE reads, leaving out DNA. This sample's clone table lists about 150,000 distinct CDR3 sequences. As regards this clonotype: Antigen unknown.

Sequenced material: blood T cells: a sorted CD56 or NKG2C T cell subset, CD4+ or CD8+ T cells, or bulk PBMC T cells (not recorded which). V is TRBV2 and J is TRBJ1-5; the TRBD1 assignment by TCRdb is unverifiable without DNA. The receptor comes from a woman in her forties or fifties in good health. The CDR3 reads CASSEETGNNQPQHF.